This T cell receptor beta chain came from a study of OX40 agonist ivuxolimab in advanced cancers. The study's findings and limits: Expansion of clones was among the lowest in partial responders at 0.1-3.0 mg/kg. Dose levels from 0.1 to 3.0 mg/kg saw CD4+ and CD8+ blood T cells expand clonally by week 6.

Clones were sequenced by immunoSEQ multiplex PCR, and TCRdb holds only the in-frame ones, with some missing. The table includes around 53,000 clones, roughly 86% detected once. Remarks on this clone: Its specificity is unknown.

The CDR3 is made up of 15 amino acids. After removal of 1 base from V and 1 base from J, the junction contained 3 bases not matched to a gene. Germline CDR1 is LGHNT and CDR2 is FRNRAP. The J gene is TRBJ1-1, the V gene TRBV12-5; 7 bases align to TRBD1. The origin of this receptor is an adult with an advanced solid tumor such as melanoma, head and neck, liver or kidney cancer. This sample comprised CD4+ or CD8+ T cells sorted from blood, obtained in a trial of the OX40 agonist ivuxolimab. In nucleotides, the CDR3 is TGTGCTAGTGGTTTGGAAAGGGGGCAGAACACTGAAGCTTTCTTT. It translates to CASGLERGQNTEAFF.